These T cell receptor beta chains were read from a single sample in a study of shared clonotypes between healthy human individuals. Some clones are missing from TCRdb's copy, which holds only in-frame ones; the method was immunoSEQ multiplex PCR. Of millions of clones listed, 90% to 95% were seen once; the top ten hold around 0.14%. Sequenced material: naive CD4+ T cells sorted from blood. Receptors were obtained from a man between 18 and 29 years old in good health. CDR3s include the opening cysteine and the closing phenylalanine or tryptophan. Each record gives: clone size, D gene, V gene, J gene, CDR3 DNA, CDR3 protein. D genes are given only for firm matches. Clone size is not always given. Where it is, it says once, few, many or a class for expanded clones.

size: .
D: .
V: TRBV7-2
J: TRBJ2-1
DNA: TGTGCCAGCAGCTTCGGGGCCGCTAATGAGCAGTTCTTC
CDR3: CASSFGAANEQFF

size: .
D: .
V: TRBV19
J: TRBJ1-1
DNA: TGTGCCAGTAGTACTTCCAAGGGGTGGAACACTGAAGCTTTCTTT
CDR3: CASSTSKGWNTEAFF

size: .
D: .
V: TRBV7-9
J: TRBJ1-3
DNA: TGTGCCAGCAGCCGGGGGGGGCTGCCTGGAAACACCATATATTTT
CDR3: CASSRGGLPGNTIYF

size: once
D: .
V: TRBV7-2
J: TRBJ2-1
DNA: TGTGCCAGCAGCTTAGTATCACAGTTGTCTTACAATGAGCAGTTCTTC
CDR3: CASSLVSQLSYNEQFF

size: .
D: .
V: TRBV30
J: TRBJ2-7
DNA: TGTGCCTGGAGTGGCAGGGCCGGGGAGCAGTACTTC
CDR3: CAWSGRAGEQYF

size: .
D: .
V: TRBV7-9
J: TRBJ2-2
DNA: TGTGCCAGCAGCTTCGGGTGGACCGGGGAGCTGTTTTTT
CDR3: CASSFGWTGELFF

size: .
D: .
V: TRBV6-5
J: TRBJ1-2
DNA: TGTGCCAGCAGCCGGAGGGCTAACTATGGCTACACCTTC
CDR3: CASSRRANYGYTF

size: .
D: .
V: TRBV18
J: TRBJ2-5
DNA: TGTGCCAGCTCAACTCGACAGCAAGAGACCCAGTACTTC
CDR3: CASSTRQQETQYF

size: .
D: TRBD1
V: TRBV29-1
J: TRBJ1-1
DNA: TGCAGCGTCGGACAGGGGGTTATCACTGAAGCTTTCTTT
CDR3: CSVGQGVITEAFF

size: .
D: TRBD1
V: TRBV6-6
J: TRBJ2-7
DNA: TGTGCCAGCAGTTCGGTGACAGGGGCCATCTACGAGCAGTACTTC
CDR3: CASSSVTGAIYEQYF

size: .
D: .
V: TRBV19
J: TRBJ1-1
DNA: TGTGCCAGTAGTATAGTTTCCGCTGAAGCTTTCTTT
CDR3: CASSIVSAEAFF

size: .
D: .
V: TRBV2
J: TRBJ2-2
DNA: TGTGCCAGCACCCAGTCGGGGGATCGAGCCGGGGAGCTGTTTTTT
CDR3: CASTQSGDRAGELFF

size: .
D: TRBD1
V: TRBV6-5
J: TRBJ1-1
DNA: TGTGCCAGCAGCCAACAGGGGACTGAAGCTTTCTTT
CDR3: CASSQQGTEAFF

size: few
D: .
V: TRBV1
J: TRBJ1-1
DNA: TGCACCAGCAGCGGAGATAAGAACACTGAAGCTTTCTTT
CDR3: CTSSGDKNTEAFF

size: .
D: .
V: TRBV7-2
J: TRBJ1-1
DNA: TGTGCCAGCAGCTTAGGAGAGACCCTCACTGAAGCTTTCTTT
CDR3: CASSLGETLTEAFF

size: .
D: .
V: TRBV19
J: TRBJ1-5
DNA: TGTGCCAGTAGTTGGGGCAGGGGAGGGCCGGGGCAGCCCCAGCATTTT
CDR3: CASSWGRGGPGQPQHF

size: .
D: .
V: TRBV4-1
J: TRBJ1-2
DNA: TGCGCCAGCAGCCAAGATCTCCACACCTTCAGCTATGGCTACACCTTC
CDR3: CASSQDLHTFSYGYTF

size: .
D: .
V: TRBV4-1
J: TRBJ2-5
DNA: TGCGCCAGCAGCCAAGATGTGACCGGGGTGAGAGAGACCCAGTACTTC
CDR3: CASSQDVTGVRETQYF

size: .
D: TRBD2
V: TRBV19
J: TRBJ2-5
DNA: TGTGCCAGTAGTCCCGGGACTACCTCCATTGAGACCCAGTACTTC
CDR3: CASSPGTTSIETQYF

size: .
D: .
V: TRBV7-2
J: TRBJ2-3
DNA: TGTGCCAGCAGCTTAGGGAGTGTAGATACGCAGTATTTT
CDR3: CASSLGSVDTQYF

size: .
D: .
V: TRBV29-1
J: TRBJ2-7
DNA: TGCAGCGTTGAAGGGTGGGCGGACCGGGATGCCCTTTCCTACGAGCAGTACTTC
CDR3: CSVEGWADRDALSYEQYF

size: .
D: .
V: TRBV18
J: TRBJ2-6
DNA: TGTGCCAGCTCCTTGGAATCTGGGGCCAACGTCCTGACTTTC
CDR3: CASSLESGANVLTF

size: .
D: .
V: TRBV7-2
J: TRBJ1-1
DNA: TGTGCCAGCAGCTTGAAGGGAGAAGCTTTCTTT
CDR3: CASSLKGEAFF